Sequencing of this T cell receptor (beta chain) was carried out in a study of low-dose radiotherapy and immunotherapy resistance in tumors. Study overall: With fractions of 0.5 Gy given every 2 weeks, Cohort 1 accumulated a total of 6.5 Gy. Ipilimumab 1 mg/kg every six weeks, together with nivolumab 240 mg every two weeks, was given intravenously to patients. Participants were given intravenous cyclophosphamide 200 mg/m2 every two weeks, one day before radiation and immunotherapy.

Described time point: before trial treatment. The donors' treatment consisted of nivolumab, ipilimumab, aspirin, low-dose cyclophosphamide and low-dose radiotherapy. This clonotype was seen repeatedly, ten times or more. Primers used for first-strand cDNA, a TRAV- and TRBV-specific set, covered both alpha and beta chains. A constant-region primer paired with the V-primer adapter amplified TCRs over 20 PCR cycles. Each CDR3 protein gets one entry after TCRdb re-called the reads with MiXCR. In the table there are 57,000 or so distinct CDR3 sequences, around 25% of which are singletons. V shed 5 bases and J shed 1 base, with 13 bases lying between them. Germline V lookup: CDR1 MDHEN, CDR2 SYDVKM. The CDR3 has 15 amino acids.

Sequenced material: PBMCs, taken before treatment. This receptor was identified in a male donor with prostate cancer. V gene TRBV28 combines with J gene TRBJ2-3; D is unresolved. DNA of the CDR3: TGTGCCAGCAGTCGTACCCTAAGCCGCACAGATACGCAGTATTTT. Amino acids: CASSRTLSRTDTQYF.